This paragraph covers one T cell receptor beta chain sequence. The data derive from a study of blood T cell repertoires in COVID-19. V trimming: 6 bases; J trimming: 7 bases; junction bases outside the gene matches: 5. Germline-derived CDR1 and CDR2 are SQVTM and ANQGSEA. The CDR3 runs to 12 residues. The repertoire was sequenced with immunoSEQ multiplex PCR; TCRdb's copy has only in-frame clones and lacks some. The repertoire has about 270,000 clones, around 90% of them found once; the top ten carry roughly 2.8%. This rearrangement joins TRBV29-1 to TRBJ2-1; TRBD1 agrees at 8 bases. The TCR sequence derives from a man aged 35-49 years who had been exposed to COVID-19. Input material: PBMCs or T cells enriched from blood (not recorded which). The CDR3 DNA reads TGCAGCGTCACCCAGGGGGCGAATGAGCAGTTCTTC. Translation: CSVTQGANEQFF.